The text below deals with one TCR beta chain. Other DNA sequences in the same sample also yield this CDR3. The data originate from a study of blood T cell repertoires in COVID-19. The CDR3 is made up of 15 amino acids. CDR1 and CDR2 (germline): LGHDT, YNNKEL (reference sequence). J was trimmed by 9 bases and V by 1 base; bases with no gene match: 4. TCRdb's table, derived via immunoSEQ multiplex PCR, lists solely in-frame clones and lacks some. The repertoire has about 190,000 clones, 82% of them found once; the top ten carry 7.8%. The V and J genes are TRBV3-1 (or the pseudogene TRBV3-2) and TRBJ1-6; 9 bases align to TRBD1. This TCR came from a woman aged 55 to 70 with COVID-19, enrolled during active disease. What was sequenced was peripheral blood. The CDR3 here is CASSQVTGGGSPLHF. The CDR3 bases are TGTGCCAGCAGCCAAGTCACAGGGGGCGGTTCACCCCTCCACTTT.